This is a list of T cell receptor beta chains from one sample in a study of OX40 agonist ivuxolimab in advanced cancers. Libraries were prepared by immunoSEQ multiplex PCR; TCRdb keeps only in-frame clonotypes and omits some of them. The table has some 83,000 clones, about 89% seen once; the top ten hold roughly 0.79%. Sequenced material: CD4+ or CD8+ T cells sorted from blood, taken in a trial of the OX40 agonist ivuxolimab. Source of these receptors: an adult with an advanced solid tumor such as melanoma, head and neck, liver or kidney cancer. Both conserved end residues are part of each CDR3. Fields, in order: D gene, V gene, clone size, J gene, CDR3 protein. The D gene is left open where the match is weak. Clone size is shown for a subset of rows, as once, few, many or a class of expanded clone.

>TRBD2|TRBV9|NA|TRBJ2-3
CASNRGLTSATDTQYF
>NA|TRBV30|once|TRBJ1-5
CAWSVGWVRNQPQHF
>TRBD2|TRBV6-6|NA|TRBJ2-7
CASSYSGSGKPYEQYF
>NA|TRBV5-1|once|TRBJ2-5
CASSPTGTLPRETQYF
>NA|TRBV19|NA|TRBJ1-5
CASSWEGIRLNQPQHF
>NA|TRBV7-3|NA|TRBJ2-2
CASSARGSNTGELFF
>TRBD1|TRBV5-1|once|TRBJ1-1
CASRVGTGETEAFF
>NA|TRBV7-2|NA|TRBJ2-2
CASSLMSDTGELFF
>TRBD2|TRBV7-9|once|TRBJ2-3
CASSLGLAGDTDTQYF
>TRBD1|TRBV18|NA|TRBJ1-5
CASSRTGTGVGRQPQHF
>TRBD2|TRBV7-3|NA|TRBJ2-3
CASSFLAGGTDTQYF
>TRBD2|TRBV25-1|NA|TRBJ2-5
CASSPGLAGRQETQYF
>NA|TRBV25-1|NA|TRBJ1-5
CASSEGGGSNQPQHF
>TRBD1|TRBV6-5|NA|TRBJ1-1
CASGTNSGTGKAFF
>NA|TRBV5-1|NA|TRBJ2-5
CASSLVPGEGETQYF
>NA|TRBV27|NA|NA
CASSFGAGSSYEQYF
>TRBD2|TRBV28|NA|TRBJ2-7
CASQGGTGLAVSYEQYF
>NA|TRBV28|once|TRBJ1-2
CASRPGGEGYGYTF
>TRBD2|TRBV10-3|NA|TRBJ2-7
CAINPGSSGYEQYF
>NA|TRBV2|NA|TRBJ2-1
CASTPYNNEQFF
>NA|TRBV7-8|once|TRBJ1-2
CASSPRQAYGYTF
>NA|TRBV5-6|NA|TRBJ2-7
CASSLRRLPYEQYF
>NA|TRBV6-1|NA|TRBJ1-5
CASSLTGRNQPQHF
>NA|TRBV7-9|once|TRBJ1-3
CASSLLSSGNTIYF
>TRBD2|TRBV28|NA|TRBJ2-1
CASTSGGASSYNEQFF
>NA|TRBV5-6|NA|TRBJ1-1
CASTKNTEAFF
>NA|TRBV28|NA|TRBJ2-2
CASSLGGRRTGELFF
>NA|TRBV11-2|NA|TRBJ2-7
CASSLSGTLYEQYF
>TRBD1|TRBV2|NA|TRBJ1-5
CASRDGRTGSNQPQHF
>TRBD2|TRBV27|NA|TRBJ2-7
CASRRLAGGDEQYF
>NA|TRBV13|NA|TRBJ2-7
CASSLRKILSYEQYF
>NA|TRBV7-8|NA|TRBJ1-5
CASSQGPDRNQPQHF
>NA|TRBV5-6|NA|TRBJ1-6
CASSSSGLIYNSPLHF
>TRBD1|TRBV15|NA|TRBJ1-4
CATSRGTGEIVEEKLFF
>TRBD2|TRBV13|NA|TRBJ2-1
CASSPRLAGNTEQFF
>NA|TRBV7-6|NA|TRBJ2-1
CASSFGGPNNEQFF
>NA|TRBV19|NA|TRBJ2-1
CASSTSRNNEQFF
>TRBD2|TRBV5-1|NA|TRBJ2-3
CASSLASGSGDTQYF
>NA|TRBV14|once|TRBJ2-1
CASSLRQSYNEQFF
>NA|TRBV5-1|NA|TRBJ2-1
CASSLGQGRYNEQFF
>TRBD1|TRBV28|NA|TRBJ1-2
CASRRTGQGYGYTF
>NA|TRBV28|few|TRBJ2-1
CASRNPKAEVRNEQFF
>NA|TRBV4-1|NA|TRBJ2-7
CASSQQGSAYEQYF
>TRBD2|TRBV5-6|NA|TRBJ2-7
CASSLGLAGGPVGSEQYF
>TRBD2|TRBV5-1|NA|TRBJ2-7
CASSSSGRNPYEQYF
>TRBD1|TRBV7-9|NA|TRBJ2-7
CASSRTGMGEQYF
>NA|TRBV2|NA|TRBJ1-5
CASSEARSDPRPQHF
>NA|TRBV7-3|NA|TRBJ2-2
CASSLGWWDTGELFF
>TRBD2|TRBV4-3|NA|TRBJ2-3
CASSQDSLAEGDTQYF
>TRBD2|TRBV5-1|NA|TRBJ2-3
CASSLGTSGSRLGTDTQYF
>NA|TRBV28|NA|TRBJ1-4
CASRATASVEKLFF
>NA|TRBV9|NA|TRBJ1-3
CASSDRNTIYF
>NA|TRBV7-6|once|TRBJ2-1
CASTSLGSSSYNEQFF
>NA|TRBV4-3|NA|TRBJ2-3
CASSQDSPGAGTDTQYF
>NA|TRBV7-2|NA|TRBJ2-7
CASSRNPGQTYEQYF
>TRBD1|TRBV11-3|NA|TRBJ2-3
CASSTGTGVSDTQYF